This entry features one T cell receptor (beta chain) sequence. Its matching antigen is unknown. Germline loops: CDR1 MDHEN, CDR2 SYDVKM. The CDR3 covers 13 residues. With 6 bases removed from V and 5 bases from J, the gap between germline ends came to 13 bases. The sample belongs to a study of cytomegalovirus exposure and HLA in healthy donors. The overall study: About 77 million unique TCRs from HLA-typed donors made up an early data release. Findings of the study overall: The authors listed roughly 150 TCR beta chains as cytomegalovirus-associated. Researchers reported in a later analysis that a missense DCLRE1C variant was tied to TCR beta V- and J-gene trimming. In a later analysis, HLA-C alleles had the fewest associated TCRs, DRB1 alleles the most.

Vbeta (60) and Jbeta (13) primers were used in the PCR. The protocol was immunoSEQ multiplex PCR, while the TCRdb copy is restricted to in-frame clones and leaves out a portion. This table holds around 160,000 clones, roughly 80% found once. V is TRBV28 and J is TRBJ1-1, with D maybe TRBD1 (6 bases). The TCR originated in a male donor in good health and CMV-seropositive. What was sequenced was PBMCs. CDR3 region: CASSGGGGTEAFF. The CDR3 region has the DNA TGTGCCAGCAGCGGGGGGGGCGGGACTGAAGCTTTCTTT.